These 26 T cell receptor beta chains originate from one sample sequenced in a study of a mutant IDH1 vaccine in newly diagnosed glioma. The time point is: baseline, week 1 (first vaccination visit). Treatment indicated: pre-vaccination baseline after standard-of-care therapy. Generated by immunoSEQ multiplex PCR, the TCRdb table keeps only in-frame clones and is missing some. The table shows approximately 92,000 clones, with roughly 80% occurring only once. The input for sequencing was PBMCs, taken from a glioma patient treated with radiotherapy, temozolomide or both. These receptors were collected from a woman in her forties or fifties with glioma.

The chain links TRBV7-9 to TRBJ2-7, with D perhaps TRBD2 (6 bases). The CDR3 consists of 12 residues. V dropped 0 bases and J dropped 7 bases, with 7 bases sitting between them. Germline values: CDR1 SEHNR, CDR2 FQNEAQ (reference sequence). In nucleotides, the CDR3 is TGTGCCAGCAGCTTAGCCGCGGGAGAGCAGTACTTC. It is translated as CASSLAAGEQYF. The full variable domain, in which reference TRBV7-9 and TRBJ2-7 provide the parts outside the CDR3, is DTGVSQNPRHKITKRGQNVTFRCDPISEHNRLYWYRQTLGQGPEFLTYFQNEAQLEKSRLLSDRFSAERPKGSFSTLEIQRTEQGDSAMYLCASSLAAGEQYFGPGTRLTVT.

In this sample, this clone turned up a few times. The chain combines TRBV28 with TRBJ1-5; the D gene is possibly TRBD1 (5 bases). Germline V gene data show CDR1 as MDHEN and CDR2 as SYDVKM. V was trimmed by 4 bases and J by 0 bases, leaving 10 bases between them. CDR3 size: 15 residues. CDR3 amino acids: CASSSPRGSNQPQHF. The CDR3 DNA follows: TGTGCCAGCAGTTCCCCTAGGGGTAGCAATCAGCCCCAGCATTTT.

J is TRBJ2-7 and V is TRBV9; 7 bases agree with TRBD1. Germline assignment: CDR1 SGDLS and CDR2 YYNGEE. There are 14 residues in the CDR3. J lost 1 base, V lost 4 bases, and 5 bases had no gene match. The CDR3 nucleotides are TGTGCCAGCAGCCCGTTGGACAGGTCCTACGAGCAGTACTTC. Translating it yields CASSPLDRSYEQYF.

The chain links TRBV5-6 to TRBJ1-6; no reliable D call. The CDR3 length is 13 residues. Per the germline V gene, CDR1 is SGHDT and CDR2 is YYEEEE. The V and J ends lost 2 bases and 9 bases respectively, with 9 bases between them. The CDR3 here is CASSLGPGSPLHF. CDR3 coding DNA: TGTGCCAGCAGCTTAGGGCCCGGTTCACCCCTCCACTTT. Complete variable domain (other parts from reference TRBV5-6 and TRBJ1-6): DAGVTQSPTHLIKTRGQQVTLRCSPKSGHDTVSWYQQALGQGPQFIFQYYEEEERQRGNFPDRFSGHQFPNYSSELNVNALLLGDSALYLCASSLGPGSPLHFGNGTRLTVT.

This chain joins TRBV6-6 and TRBJ2-1, with 10 bases aligning to TRBD1. This CDR3 is built from 14 residues. Germline-derived CDR1 and CDR2 are MNHNY and SVGAGI (reference sequence). V lost 7 bases and J lost 6; bases outside the gene matches: 6. In nucleotides, the CDR3 is TGTGCCAGCATAGCAGGGACAGGGGCCAATGAGCAGTTCTTC. Protein product: CASIAGTGANEQFF.

Turning to this clone: The junction does not match germline at one end; this may be a read error. The chain joins TRBV11-2 to TRBJ1-2; 7 bases are shared with TRBD1. CDR3 size: 14 residues. Germline values: CDR1 SGHAT, CDR2 FQNNGV. The CDR3 DNA sequence: TGTGCCAGCAGCTTCGGGGGTACAGGACAGGAGATGCACTTC. It encodes CASSFGGTGQEMHF.

The V and J genes are TRBV5-4 and TRBJ2-5, with 7 bases aligning to TRBD1. The germline V gene has CDR1 SGHNT and CDR2 YYREEE (reference sequence). This CDR3 has 14 amino acids. V lost 2 bases and J lost 2; bases outside the gene matches: 3. The CDR3 protein is CASSLGTEQETQYF. The CDR3, as DNA: TGTGCCAGCAGCTTAGGGACAGAACAAGAGACCCAGTACTTC.

The gene calls are TRBV7-2 and TRBJ2-7; TRBD2 agrees at 8 bases. CDR1 is SGHTA, CDR2 FQGNSA, per germline. V was pared by 1 base and J by 2 bases, with 1 base of the junction left unmatched. There are 14 residues in the CDR3. Here the CDR3 DNA reads TGTGCCAGCAGCTTAGTTAGCGGGGCCTACGAGCAGTACTTC. Residues: CASSLVSGAYEQYF.

V gene TRBV9 combines with J gene TRBJ1-2; D ambiguous. CDR3 length equals 13 residues. V lost 6 bases to trimming and J lost 4 bases, with 13 bases between them. The germline V gene has CDR1 SGDLS and CDR2 YYNGEE. The CDR3 loop is CASNDFSGYGYTF. In nucleotides, the CDR3 is TGTGCCAGCAATGACTTTTCAGGCTATGGCTACACCTTC.

Only one count was recorded for this clone. The rearrangement uses TRBV5-1 and TRBJ1-5, with a possible D match to TRBD1 (5 bases). V was trimmed by 1 base and J by 6 bases, leaving 14 bases between them. The CDR3 spans 15 residues. Germline CDR1 reads SGHRS; CDR2 reads YFSETQ. CDR3 DNA sequence: TGCGCCAGCAGCTTGTCTGGGGTTCAGGGTCAGCCCCAGCATTTT. It encodes CASSLSGVQGQPQHF.

The genes are TRBV7-9 and TRBJ1-5; possibly TRBD1 for D (5 bases). V was clipped by 4 bases and J by 4 bases, with 11 bases between them. Germline CDR1 and CDR2: SEHNR and FQNEAQ (reference sequence). This CDR3 contains 14 residues. The DNA for the CDR3 is TGTGCCAGCAGCTCTACGGGGCAGAATCAGCCCCAGCATTTT. This sequence encodes CASSSTGQNQPQHF.

V usage is TRBV7-2 and J usage is TRBJ1-2, with unresolved D. Per the germline V gene, CDR1 is SGHTA and CDR2 is FQGNSA. V was pared by 4 bases and J by 7 bases, with 16 bases between. CDR3 length equals 14 residues. The CDR3 coding sequence is TGTGCCAGCAGCTCAAGGTCCTTTCGAGCTGGCTACACCTTC. Translation gives CASSSRSFRAGYTF.

The J gene is TRBJ2-1, the V gene TRBV7-8; 13 bases fit TRBD2. The germline V gene has CDR1 SGHVS and CDR2 FQNEAQ. V lost 4 bases, J lost 5 bases, and 2 bases stayed unmatched. This CDR3 has 15 residues. CDR3 DNA: TGTGCCAGCAGCTGGACTAGCGGGGGTAACAATGAGCAGTTCTTC. Translation: CASSWTSGGNNEQFF.

DNA of the CDR3: TGCGCCAGCAGCCCTGGGACAGGGGCATGGGGGGAGCAGTTCTTC. This sequence encodes CASSPGTGAWGEQFF. The V and J genes are TRBV5-1 and TRBJ2-1, with 10 bases aligning to TRBD1. The CDR3 covers 15 residues. V was pared by 4 bases and J by 10 bases, with 11 bases of the junction left unmatched. Germline V CDR1 and CDR2: SGHRS, YFSETQ.

DNA of the CDR3: TGTGCCAGCAGTAGTGTGTTTATTGAGGGTAACTATGGCTACACCTTC. Its protein is CASSSVFIEGNYGYTF. The V gene is TRBV27, the J gene TRBJ1-2; D is uncertain. The V gene lost 5 bases and the J gene lost 1 base, with 17 bases spanning the gap. Germline values: CDR1 MNHEY, CDR2 SMNVEV (reference sequence). CDR3 length equals 16 residues.

In its sample, this clone was seen a few times. DNA for the CDR3: TGTGCCAGCAGCTTATCTAGTTCCTACGAGCAGTACTTC. Amino acid sequence: CASSLSSSYEQYF. This chain connects TRBV5-4 to TRBJ2-7; D uncertain. The CDR3 spans 13 residues. V was trimmed by 2 bases and J by 1 base, leaving 7 bases between them. CDR1 and CDR2 (germline): SGHNT, YYREEE (reference sequence).

The V call is TRBV6-5, the J call TRBJ2-7; 9 bases map to TRBD1. V gave up 7 bases and J gave up 7 bases; unmatched junction bases: 2. CDR3 length: 11 residues. Germline values: CDR1 MNHEY, CDR2 SVGAGI. DNA of the CDR3: TGTGCCAGCAACAGGGGGCTTGAGCAGTACTTC. This translates into CASNRGLEQYF.

The rearrangement links TRBV4-1 to TRBJ1-6, with D possibly matching TRBD1 (5 bases). V was clipped by 4 bases and J by 8 bases, with 9 bases between them. Germline V gene sequence: CDR1 MGHRA, CDR2 YSYEKL. The CDR3 has 13 residues. The CDR3 region has the DNA TGCGCCAGCAGCCGGGACCGAGATTCACCCCTCCACTTT. This encodes CASSRDRDSPLHF.

This clone was recorded once. The rearrangement joins TRBV2 to TRBJ1-1, with unresolved D. The CDR3 sequence is 13 residues long. Germline V gene data show CDR1 as SNHLY and CDR2 as FYNNEI. V was pared by 1 base and J by 10 bases, with 13 bases between. This CDR3 is CASSEVGFGGAFF. The CDR3 coding sequence is TGTGCCAGCAGTGAAGTGGGGTTCGGAGGAGCTTTCTTT.

As DNA, the CDR3 is TGTGCCAGCAGCGCCTCTAACAATGAGCAGTTCTTC. Translation: CASSASNNEQFF. V is TRBV7-2 and J is TRBJ2-1, with D uncertain. This CDR3 spans 12 amino acids. Trimming took 5 bases from V and 5 from J, leaving 7 bases between them. Germline loops: CDR1 SGHTA, CDR2 FQGNSA.

The chain carries TRBV27 and TRBJ1-2, with D tentatively TRBD1 (6 bases). The CDR3 consists of 13 residues. V was shortened by 6 bases and J by 4 bases, with 12 bases between the two germline ends. CDR1 and CDR2 from the germline V gene are MNHEY and SMNVEV (reference sequence). The CDR3 bases are TGTGCCAGCAGGCCAGGGGCGCCCTATGGCTACACCTTC. Protein product: CASRPGAPYGYTF.

A word on this clone: Other nucleotide sequences from this sample produce the same CDR3. The chain has TRBV19 and TRBJ1-2; 7 nucleotides align to TRBD1. CDR1 and CDR2 (germline): LNHDA, SQIVND (reference sequence). V gave up 6 bases and J gave up 2 bases; unmatched junction bases: 6. There are 14 residues in the CDR3. In nucleotides, the CDR3 is TGTGCCAGTAGCCCTGGGGACAGAAACTATGGCTACACCTTC. This codes for CASSPGDRNYGYTF.

The rearrangement joins TRBV30 to TRBJ1-2, with a weak D call TRBD1 (6 bases). From germline, CDR1 is GTSNPN and CDR2 SVGIG (reference sequence). Trimming pared 0 bases from V and 4 bases from J, leaving 9 bases between. The CDR3 is 13 amino acids. The CDR3: CAWSVRTAYGYTF. The CDR3 DNA is TGTGCCTGGAGTGTGAGGACAGCCTATGGCTACACCTTC.

The chain combines TRBV4-3 with TRBJ2-1, with 11 nucleotides matching TRBD1. The germline gives CDR1 LGHNA, CDR2 YSLEER. V trimming: 3 bases; J trimming: 9 bases; junction bases outside the gene matches: 13. CDR3 length: 17 amino acids. The chain's CDR3 is CASSHPRTGGSSGEQFF. CDR3 nucleotides: TGCGCCAGCAGCCATCCGAGGACAGGGGGCAGTTCAGGTGAGCAGTTCTTC.

V gene TRBV5-6 combines with J gene TRBJ1-5; 9 positions agree with TRBD1. The CDR3 is made up of 15 amino acids. CDR1 and CDR2 (germline): SGHDT, YYEEEE. V lost 3 bases to trimming and J lost 6 bases; unmatched junction nucleotides: 7. In DNA, the CDR3 is TGTGCCAGCAGCTCCGCGGGACAGGGCCCTCAGCCCCAGCATTTT. This encodes CASSSAGQGPQPQHF.

The rearrangement joins TRBV14 to TRBJ1-1; D is possibly TRBD1 (5 bases). The V gene's germline CDR1 is SGHDN and CDR2 FVKESK. CDR3 length: 17 residues. The germline V and J ends were trimmed by 0 bases and 4 bases, with 18 bases remaining between them. CDR3 DNA sequence: TGTGCCAGCAGCCAAGATCTAGGACGGCGGAGGGGCACTGAAGCTTTCTTT. It translates to CASSQDLGRRRGTEAFF.